The 14 T cell receptor beta chains below were found in one sample sequenced in a study of cytomegalovirus exposure and HLA in healthy donors. The protocol was immunoSEQ multiplex PCR, while the TCRdb copy is restricted to in-frame clones and leaves out a portion. The repertoire holds about 110,000 clones, with about 88% as singletons. The source material was PBMCs. These receptor sequences come from a woman aged 18 to 35 in good health and CMV-seropositive.

The chain is built from TRBV29-1 and TRBJ1-5; D ambiguous. Per the germline V gene, CDR1 is SQVTM and CDR2 is ANQGSEA. V dropped 3 bases and J dropped 7 bases, with 13 bases sitting between them. CDR3 length: 13 amino acids. The CDR3 reads CSVDMGPGQPQHF. Here the CDR3 DNA reads TGCAGCGTTGATATGGGCCCTGGGCAGCCCCAGCATTTT.

This clone was found once. CDR3 region: CSVEDQLAGGTSTQYF. As DNA, the CDR3 is TGCAGCGTTGAAGATCAACTAGCGGGGGGGACTAGTACGCAGTATTTT. V gene TRBV29-1 combines with J gene TRBJ2-3; TRBD2 aligns across 13 bases. The germline V gene encodes CDR1 SQVTM and CDR2 ANQGSEA. The CDR3 extends over 16 amino acids. Trimming at V came to 0 bases and at J to 8 bases, leaving 8 bases not matched to a gene.

This chain links TRBV28 with TRBJ1-1, with D maybe TRBD1 (6 bases). V was pared by 3 bases and J by 4 bases, with 15 bases between. CDR3 length: 15 amino acids. The germline V gene has CDR1 MDHEN and CDR2 SYDVKM. CDR3 in amino acids: CASSLQAGAFTEAFF. CDR3 bases: TGTGCCAGCAGTTTGCAAGCAGGGGCCTTCACTGAAGCTTTCTTT.

This clone has a single count. This chain joins TRBV18 and TRBJ1-6; 8 nucleotides line up with TRBD1. CDR1 and CDR2 (germline): KGHSH, LQKENI. The CDR3 length is 16 residues. The V segment lost 2 bases and the J segment 6 bases; nucleotides outside the gene matches: 6. The CDR3 loop is CASSPRQGNFNSPLHF. The CDR3 DNA is TGTGCCAGCTCACCAAGACAGGGGAATTTTAATTCACCCCTCCACTTT.

The rearrangement links TRBV9 to TRBJ1-2; D might be TRBD1 (5 bases). This CDR3 has 14 amino acids. Looked up from germline, CDR1 is SGDLS and CDR2 is YYNGEE. V shed 0 bases and J shed 5 bases, with 11 bases lying between them. CDR3 sequence: CASSVDTGRYGYTF. CDR3 in DNA: TGTGCCAGCAGCGTAGATACAGGACGATATGGCTACACCTTC.

This clone has more than one count but fewer than ten. The CDR3: CASSRDRAYEQYF. CDR3 in DNA: TGTGCCAGCAGCCGTGACAGGGCCTACGAGCAGTACTTC. The chain employs TRBV28 and TRBJ2-7; 7 bases map to TRBD1. Trimming removed 6 bases from V and 2 bases from J; junction bases left unmatched: 4. Germline V lookup: CDR1 MDHEN, CDR2 SYDVKM. The CDR3 spans 13 residues.

This rearrangement joins TRBV6-5 to TRBJ1-1; TRBD1 might be the D (5 bases). CDR1 and CDR2 from the germline V gene are MNHEY and SVGAGI. Trimming took off 0 bases at V and 3 bases at J, with 11 bases between the two ends. The CDR3 is 15 amino acids. This chain's CDR3 is CASSYSWAGDTEAFF. In nucleotides, the CDR3 is TGTGCCAGCAGTTACTCGTGGGCGGGGGACACTGAAGCTTTCTTT.

In its sample, this clone was seen once. This chain connects TRBV9 to TRBJ1-3; D not certain. V dropped 4 bases and J dropped 0 bases, with 11 bases sitting between them. Germline V lookup: CDR1 SGDLS, CDR2 YYNGEE. The CDR3 consists of 15 residues. The CDR3 spells CASSQNEYSGNTIYF. The CDR3 region has the DNA TGTGCCAGCAGCCAAAACGAGTACTCTGGAAACACCATATATTTT.

The V gene is TRBV6-5, the J gene TRBJ2-7; D not certain. V was trimmed by 4 bases and J by 7 bases, leaving 8 bases between them. The CDR3 contains 11 residues. CDR1 and CDR2 (germline): MNHEY, SVGAGI. The CDR3 sequence: CASSFSGEQYF. The CDR3, as DNA: TGTGCCAGCAGTTTTTCCGGGGAGCAGTACTTC.

This clone was detected once. This chain connects TRBV7-2 to TRBJ2-3; weak D call: TRBD1 (5 bases). This CDR3 spans 16 amino acids. V was shortened by 2 bases and J by 1 base, with 13 bases between the two germline ends. CDR1 and CDR2 from the germline V gene are SGHTA and FQGNSA. The CDR3 DNA follows: TGTGCCAGCAGCTTAAACGTGGGGCATGGCACAGATACGCAGTATTTT. This codes for CASSLNVGHGTDTQYF.

The chain has TRBV15 and TRBJ1-2; TRBD1 might be the D (6 bases). The CDR3 is 16 amino acids. Trimming left V 0 bases short and J 5 bases short, with 16 bases between. CDR1 is LNHNV and CDR2 is YYDKDF in the germline V gene (reference sequence). The CDR3 sequence is CATSRDLNRVEYGYTF. The CDR3 DNA sequence: TGTGCCACCAGCAGAGATCTCAACAGGGTGGAGTATGGCTACACCTTC.

V and J are TRBV23-1 and TRBJ2-7; D perhaps matches TRBD1 (7 bases). TRBV23-1 is an open reading frame, and its role is uncertain. CDR3 size: 17 residues. V gave up 3 bases and J gave up 5 bases, with 23 bases separating them. CDR3: CASSQEGASRLRDEQYV. Written as DNA, the CDR3 is TGCGCCAGCAGTCAGGAGGGGGCCTCCAGGCTCCGGGACGAGCAGTACGTC.

The genes are TRBV27 and TRBJ2-3, with 8 nucleotides matching TRBD2. This CDR3 has 15 residues. From germline, CDR1 is MNHEY and CDR2 SMNVEV (reference sequence). J was trimmed by 5 bases and V by 5 bases; bases with no gene match: 9. CDR3 nucleotides: TGTGCCAGCAGTCCCACGGGACTAGGGGGAGATACGCAGTATTTT. The encoded protein is CASSPTGLGGDTQYF.

CDR3 sequence: CASSLLGGQSNYGYTF. CDR3 DNA: TGTGCCAGCAGTTTATTGGGGGGACAGTCTAACTATGGCTACACCTTC. This chain connects TRBV27 to TRBJ1-2; 7 nucleotides line up with TRBD1. The CDR3 contains 16 residues. Looked up from germline, CDR1 is MNHEY and CDR2 is SMNVEV (reference sequence). V shed 1 base, J shed 0 bases, and the junction held 5 bases outside the gene matches.